The present entry profiles one TCR beta chain with its context. Its target is unknown. Germline CDR1 KGHSH, CDR2 LQKENI. Unmatched junction bases numbered 12, after V lost 1 base and J lost 9 bases. The CDR3 spans 16 residues. Repertoires were generated with immunoSEQ multiplex PCR, while TCRdb's copy carries only in-frame clones and drops some. The repertoire includes around 130,000 clones, more than 70% of them detected once, and 3.1% sits in the top ten. Analysis merged second doses at about 4 or about 12 weeks. The record originates from a study of T cell responses to AZD1222 COVID-19 vaccine. Study observations and caveats: Recipients of two AZD1222 doses showed rising Spike-specific TCR breadth and depth.

The sequence was collected from an adult who received the AZD1222 COVID-19 vaccine. Material: peripheral blood, obtained 28 days after the second AZD1222 dose. The rearrangement uses TRBV18 and TRBJ1-5, with 7 bases matching TRBD1. As DNA, the CDR3 is TGTGCCAGCTCACCACAAGGGACAGCGAGCGGGCGGCCCCAGCATTTT. As protein: CASSPQGTASGRPQHF.